This TCR beta chain was recorded in a study of breast tumors, draining lymph nodes, adjacent tissues. Whole-study findings and limits: Data fit most tumor T cells coming from lymph node, expanding in tumor. Tumor TCR diversity was below lymph nodes but above nontumor tissue.

This clonotype came up once. Its target is not known. Axillary draining lymph nodes of breast cancer patients supplied the node samples. TCRdb reanalysed the multiplex PCR reads using MiXCR and keeps one entry per CDR3 protein. The data contain 100,000 or so distinct CDR3 sequences, roughly 20% of them singletons. Trimming cost V 6 bases and J 4 bases, with 13 bases left between them. Germline CDR1 is SNHLY and CDR2 is FYNNEI. The CDR3 consists of 14 residues. The genes are TRBV2 and TRBJ1-3; a possible D gene is TRBD1 (6 bases). The clonotype originates from a female donor with breast cancer. Some clones in this sample may be carry-over from other donors' samples. The source material was axillary lymph node tissue. CDR3 nucleotide sequence: TGTGCCAGCAGGGGTAGCGGGGGCGGAAACACCATATATTTT. This translates into CASRGSGGGNTIYF. The whole variable domain, remainder taken from reference TRBV2 and TRBJ1-3, is EPEVTQTPSHQVTQMGQEVILRCVPISNHLYFYWYRQILGQKVEFLVSFYNNEISEKSEIFDDQFSVERPDGSNFTLKIRSTKLEDSAMYFCASRGSGGGNTIYFGEGSWLTVV.